This paragraph covers one T cell receptor (beta chain) sequence. Its antigen is unidentified. Scientists made TCR beta libraries using quantitative 5'-RACE with molecular barcodes. TCRdb re-derived calls from the 5' RACE reads in MiXCR, one entry per CDR3 protein. The table lists about 440,000 distinct CDR3 sequences, about 15% of them singletons. The sample comes from a study of CD8 T cells in ankylosing spondylitis. Whole-study results and caveats: Earlier work had already found some motif variants in reactive arthritis synovial fluid and blood. There was reportedly significant enrichment of clones that were disease-linked in matched ankylosing spondylitis synovial fluid. For ankylosing spondylitis blood, a TCR beta motif of about eight highly homologous variants appeared characteristic. Clones linked with disease were CD8+ and fairly uncommon in the peripheral blood.

Sample: blood, either unsorted or a sorted T cell fraction (not recorded which). The clonotype was recovered from a male donor with ankylosing spondylitis.

The CDR3 nucleotides are TGCAGTGCTAGACGGGCGAGGGGGTTTGACTTTTATAGCAATCAGCCCCAGCATTTT. It is translated as CSARRARGFDFYSNQPQHF. The J gene is TRBJ1-5, the V gene TRBV20-1; TRBD1 is a possible D gene (6 bases). Germline assignment: CDR1 DFQATT and CDR2 SNEGSKA (reference sequence). Trimming removed 2 bases from V and 0 bases from J, with 23 bases in between. This CDR3 is built from 19 residues.